The clone carrying this T cell receptor beta chain was recorded a few times. V was cut by 3 bases and J by 5 bases, with 15 bases left in between. Germline V gene data show CDR1 as SGDLS and CDR2 as YYNGEE. CDR3 length: 14 amino acids. This entry belongs to a study of technical replicates of blood from several donors. Libraries were prepared by immunoSEQ multiplex PCR; TCRdb keeps only in-frame clonotypes and omits some of them. The sample holds 50,000 to 70,000 clones, roughly 95% seen once. The sequencing sample was made of PBMCs. The chain joins TRBV9 to TRBJ2-7; D perhaps matches TRBD1 (6 bases). This clonotype was obtained from a human donor in good health. Some clones in this sample may be carry-over from other donors' samples. This CDR3 is CASSGGLTLDEQYF. The CDR3 nucleotides are TGTGCCAGCAGCGGGGGGCTAACGCTCGACGAGCAGTACTTC. Drawing the rest from reference TRBV9 and TRBJ2-7, the complete variable domain is DSGVTQTPKHLITATGQRVTLRCSPRSGDLSVYWYQQSLDQGLQFLIQYYNGEERAKGNILERFSAQQFPDLHSELNLSSLELGDSALYFCASSGGLTLDEQYFGPGTRLTVT.